The 25 T cell receptor beta chains reported below all come from one sample, sequenced in a study of blood T cell repertoires in COVID-19. The method was immunoSEQ multiplex PCR; TCRdb's version includes in-frame clones alone and lacks a portion of them. This sample has 150,000 to 200,000 clones, with around 90% found just once. What was sequenced was peripheral blood. These receptors came from a man between 50 and 59 years old who had recovered from COVID-19.

The chain links TRBV30 to TRBJ2-7; D not resolved. The CDR3 is made up of 12 amino acids. Trimming stripped 3 bases from V and 3 bases from J, with 9 bases between. Germline V lookup: CDR1 GTSNPN, CDR2 SVGIG (reference sequence). The CDR3 protein is CAWRLANYEQYF. CDR3 nucleotide sequence: TGTGCCTGGAGGTTAGCCAACTACGAGCAGTACTTC.

This clone was seen a few times. The chain recombines TRBV7-2 with TRBJ2-3; possibly TRBD2 for D (7 bases). The CDR3 is 14 residues long. V gave up 3 bases and J gave up 6 bases, with 13 bases separating them. The germline V gene has CDR1 SGHTA and CDR2 FQGNSA. The CDR3 bases are TGTGCCAGCAGCTTCATAGGGGGGGTGGATACGCAGTATTTT. It translates to CASSFIGGVDTQYF.

The genes are TRBV6-5 and TRBJ1-3; maybe TRBD1 (6 bases). The germline V gene has CDR1 MNHEY and CDR2 SVGAGI. The CDR3 is 15 amino acids. Trimming left V 2 bases short and J 4 bases short, with 12 bases between. The CDR3 reads CASSYTTGFGNTIYF. CDR3 in DNA: TGTGCCAGCAGTTACACTACAGGGTTCGGAAACACCATATATTTT.

This clone was observed a single time. This CDR3 is also generated by other DNA sequences in the sample. V gene TRBV7-2 combines with J gene TRBJ1-3; 8 bases line up with TRBD1. The CDR3 sequence is 14 residues long. V lost 6 bases to trimming and J lost 2 bases; unmatched junction nucleotides: 3. Germline CDR1 SGHTA, CDR2 FQGNSA. In DNA, the CDR3 is TGTGCCAGCAGTCTGGACAGGGCTGGAAACACCATATATTTT. It translates to CASSLDRAGNTIYF.

The rearrangement uses TRBV27 and TRBJ1-5, with a possible D match to TRBD1 (5 bases). The germline V gene has CDR1 MNHEY and CDR2 SMNVEV (reference sequence). Trimming stripped 5 bases from V and 4 bases from J, with 15 bases between. This CDR3 is 15 amino acids long. The CDR3 nucleotides are TGTGCCAGCAGTCAAACCACAGGAATTAATCAGCCCCAGCATTTT. Its protein is CASSQTTGINQPQHF.

The chain carries TRBV7-7 and TRBJ2-1; TRBD2 matches at 10 bases. There are 15 residues in the CDR3. Losses at the gene ends were 1 base for V and 7 bases for J; bases not matched to a gene: 4. Germline V gives CDR1 SSHAT, CDR2 FNYEAQ (reference sequence). This chain's CDR3 is CASSLGGLAKNEQFF. CDR3 in DNA: TGTGCCAGCAGCTTAGGGGGACTAGCGAAGAATGAGCAGTTCTTC.

This clone has just one count. The chain carries TRBV9 and TRBJ2-1; D is ambiguous. V dropped 0 bases and J dropped 0 bases, with 13 bases sitting between them. There are 17 residues in the CDR3. The germline CDR1 and CDR2 sequences are SGDLS and YYNGEE. CDR3 nucleotide sequence: TGTGCCAGCAGCGTAGGTTCAAGTACCAGCTCCTACAATGAGCAGTTCTTC. Encoded protein: CASSVGSSTSSYNEQFF.

The chain couples TRBV19 to TRBJ2-4; 11 nucleotides agree with TRBD2. The CDR3 spans 17 residues. After removal of 5 bases from V and 0 bases from J, the junction contained 6 bases not matched to a gene. From germline, CDR1 is LNHDA and CDR2 SQIVND (reference sequence). Here the CDR3 DNA reads TGTGCCAGTAGTCCCAGGACTAGCGGGCTAGCCAAAAACATTCAGTACTTC. Translating gives CASSPRTSGLAKNIQYF.

The chain recombines TRBV7-3 with TRBJ1-2, with TRBD1 identical over 10 bases. The CDR3 length is 16 residues. CDR1 and CDR2 from the germline V gene are SGHTA and FQGTGA. J was trimmed by 4 bases and V by 5 bases; bases with no gene match: 10. CDR3 coding DNA: TGTGCCAGCAGCCCTCAGGCGACAGGGGGCGTCTATGGCTACACCTTC. Residues: CASSPQATGGVYGYTF. Based on the CDR3 plus reference TRBV7-3 and TRBJ1-2, the full variable domain is GAGVSQTPSNKVTEKGKYVELRCDPISGHTALYWYRQSLGQGPEFLIYFQGTGAADDSGLPNDRFFAVRPEGSVSTLKIQRTERGDSAVYLCASSPQATGGVYGYTFGSGTRLTVV.

The chain joins TRBV9 to TRBJ1-6; 8 nucleotides align to TRBD1. V shed 3 bases, J shed 6 bases, and the junction held 5 bases outside the gene matches. Germline CDR1 is SGDLS and CDR2 is YYNGEE. This CDR3 has 15 residues. The CDR3 spells CASSAGQGSNSPLHF. The CDR3 bases are TGTGCCAGCAGCGCTGGACAGGGAAGTAATTCACCCCTCCACTTT.

V gene TRBV5-4 combines with J gene TRBJ2-1; 7 bases are a match to TRBD2. This CDR3 is 15 amino acids long. Germline V gene data show CDR1 as SGHNT and CDR2 as YYREEE (reference sequence). Trimming took 2 bases from V and 7 from J; bases not matched to a gene: 9. As DNA, the CDR3 is TGTGCCAGCAGCTTTCTAGCGGTGCTGGGGAATGAGCAGTTCTTC. It codes for CASSFLAVLGNEQFF.

The chain is built from TRBV5-1 and TRBJ1-1, with unresolved D. The length of the CDR3 is 15 residues. The germline V gene encodes CDR1 SGHRS and CDR2 YFSETQ. The V and J ends lost 2 bases and 1 base respectively, with 12 bases between them. This chain's CDR3 is CASSFGTARNTEAFF. The CDR3 DNA is TGCGCCAGCAGCTTTGGTACAGCACGGAACACTGAAGCTTTCTTT.

The chain has TRBV6-6 and TRBJ2-2, with 10 bases identical to TRBD1. V shed 4 bases, J shed 8 bases, and the junction held 10 bases outside the gene matches. CDR1 and CDR2 from the germline V gene are MNHNY and SVGAGI (reference sequence). The length of the CDR3 is 16 residues. The CDR3 reads CASSFTGTGVGGELFF. The CDR3 DNA sequence: TGTGCCAGCAGTTTCACCGGGACAGGGGTAGGAGGGGAGCTGTTTTTT.

CDR3 sequence reads: CASTDRRTFF. DNA of the CDR3: TGTGCCAGTACTGACAGGAGGACTTTCTTT. The gene calls are TRBV19 and TRBJ1-1; possible D gene TRBD1, 6 bases. The germline V gene has CDR1 LNHDA and CDR2 SQIVND (reference sequence). CDR3 length: 10 residues. V gave up 7 bases and J gave up 12 bases, with 12 bases separating them.

A note on this clone: Distinct nucleotide sequences in the sample also encode this CDR3. CDR3 in DNA: TGTGCCAGCAGCCGAGCGGGAAGCTCCTACAATGAGCAGTTCTTC. It specifies CASSRAGSSYNEQFF. The J gene is TRBJ2-1, the V gene TRBV6-5; 7 positions match TRBD2. J lost 0 bases, V lost 6 bases, and 5 bases had no gene match. Germline-derived CDR1 and CDR2 are MNHEY and SVGAGI. The CDR3 sequence is 15 residues long.

This rearrangement joins TRBV12-5 to TRBJ2-1, with 8 positions matching TRBD1. V shed 2 bases and J 5 bases; nucleotides not matched to a gene: 11. This CDR3 contains 17 residues. Per the germline V gene, CDR1 is LGHNT and CDR2 is FRNRAP. CDR3 loop: CASGLSPWTGNDNEQFF. CDR3 DNA sequence: TGTGCTAGTGGTTTGTCTCCATGGACAGGGAACGACAATGAGCAGTTCTTC.

This clone was detected once. This chain connects TRBV11-3 to TRBJ2-2, with a possible D match to TRBD2 (5 bases). V was clipped by 2 bases and J by 4 bases, with 8 bases between them. This CDR3 is 14 amino acids long. Germline CDR1 reads SGHNT; CDR2 reads YENEEA. CDR3 in amino acids: CASSLTSLTGELFF. DNA for the CDR3: TGTGCCAGCAGCTTAACTAGTCTCACCGGGGAGCTGTTTTTT.

V is TRBV3-1 (or the pseudogene TRBV3-2) and J is TRBJ2-3; TRBD2 matches at 13 bases. This CDR3 region has 15 residues. With V trimmed by 2 bases and J by 12 bases, 8 bases remained unmatched. Per the germline V gene, CDR1 is LGHDT and CDR2 is YNNKEL (reference sequence). The CDR3 coding sequence is TGTGCCAGCAGCCAACCGGGACTAGCGGGAACAATTCAGTATTTT. Protein sequence: CASSQPGLAGTIQYF.

The chain joins TRBV7-2 to TRBJ2-2; 16 nucleotides match TRBD2. The CDR3 extends over 15 amino acids. Germline trimming cut 6 bases from V and 5 bases from J; bases unmatched to any gene: 0. Germline V gene sequence: CDR1 SGHTA, CDR2 FQGNSA. CDR3 residues: CASRGLAGGTGELFF. DNA of the CDR3: TGTGCCAGCAGGGGACTAGCGGGGGGGACCGGGGAGCTGTTTTTT.

V usage is TRBV6-5 and J usage is TRBJ2-7, with TRBD2 identical over 8 bases. This CDR3 has 13 residues. The V gene end was trimmed by 10 bases and the J gene end by 4 bases; junction bases not matched to a gene: 9. Germline V lookup: CDR1 MNHEY, CDR2 SVGAGI. Written as DNA, the CDR3 is TGTGCCACGGCTTCGAGCGGGAGTTACGAGCAGTACTTC. This encodes CATASSGSYEQYF.

This rearrangement joins TRBV28 to TRBJ1-1; D might be TRBD1 (5 bases). Per germline, CDR1 MDHEN and CDR2 SYDVKM. Trimming cost V 5 bases and J 2 bases, with 21 bases left between them. The CDR3 loop spans 17 amino acids. CDR3 nucleotide sequence: TGTGCCAGCAGTCTAAACCTAGGGGCAGACACTAACACTGAAGCTTTCTTT. This gives the protein CASSLNLGADTNTEAFF.

The chain links TRBV27 to TRBJ2-1; TRBD1 aligns across 8 bases. Germline V gives CDR1 MNHEY, CDR2 SMNVEV (reference sequence). Germline trimming cut 3 bases from V and 4 bases from J; bases unmatched to any gene: 5. This CDR3 spans 15 amino acids. The CDR3 protein is CASSFRQGPYNEQFF. The CDR3 DNA is TGTGCCAGCAGTTTTCGACAGGGGCCTTACAATGAGCAGTTCTTC.

This chain uses TRBV5-1 with TRBJ1-4; a possible D gene is TRBD1 (6 bases). The ends were cut back, 0 bases at V and 6 bases at J, with 12 bases in the middle. Germline V CDR1 and CDR2: SGHRS, YFSETQ. This CDR3 is 15 amino acids long. CDR3 protein: CASSLGGGADEKLFF. The DNA of the CDR3 is TGCGCCAGCAGCTTGGGGGGGGGCGCGGATGAAAAACTGTTTTTT.

This sequence joins TRBV19 and TRBJ2-2; possibly TRBD2 for D (7 bases). V was pared by 2 bases and J by 6 bases, with 13 bases between. Germline assignment: CDR1 LNHDA and CDR2 SQIVND (reference sequence). This CDR3 has 15 amino acids. CDR3 in DNA: TGTGCCAGTAGTATATTCGGGGGGCCCGCCGGGGAGCTGTTTTTT. Its protein is CASSIFGGPAGELFF. The entire variable domain, with the rest obtained from reference TRBV19 and TRBJ2-2, is as follows: DGGITQSPKYLFRKEGQNVTLSCEQNLNHDAMYWYRQDPGQGLRLIYYSQIVNDFQKGDIAEGYSVSREKKESFPLTVTSAQKNPTAFYLCASSIFGGPAGELFFGEGSRLTVL.

V usage is TRBV18 and J usage is TRBJ1-6; a possible D gene is TRBD1 (5 bases). The CDR3 is 13 amino acids. Germline-derived CDR1 and CDR2 are KGHSH and LQKENI. V was pared by 1 base and J by 12 bases, with 10 bases between. The CDR3 loop reads CASSPLATVPLHF. CDR3 nucleotide sequence: TGTGCCAGCTCACCACTCGCGACAGTACCCCTCCACTTT.